This T cell receptor (beta chain) was identified during a study of human T cells and chemical hapten exposure. Study context: Scalp application of diphenylcyclopropenone was performed weekly in patients across the entire roughly 23-week study. Study conclusions and caveats: Patch test score showed a positive correlation with PT1 expanded TCR counts.

This clonotype showed up just a few times. Antigen unknown. The library put unique molecular identifiers onto individual cDNA molecules. TCRdb re-called the RACE reads through MiXCR, storing one row per CDR3 protein. The table records under 100,000 distinct CDR3 sequences, approximately 10% of them present only once. The sample's time point: patch test 2, 6 weeks after DPC sensitization. Specified treatment: therapeutic diphenylcyclopropenone sensitization with weekly scalp DPC. J was trimmed by 7 bases and V by 0 bases; bases with no gene match: 8. The CDR3 consists of 17 residues. Germline loops: CDR1 LGHNA, CDR2 YSLEER.

This sequence originates from a woman aged 40 to 50 with alopecia areata. Some clones in this sample may be carry-over from other donors' samples. Here the sequenced sample was whole blood, taken in connection with sensitization to the hapten diphenylcyclopropenone (DPC). This sequence joins TRBV4-3 and TRBJ2-2; TRBD2 aligns across 10 bases. The CDR3 loop is CASSQDTLAGFVGELFF. The CDR3 DNA sequence: TGCGCCAGCAGCCAAGATACACTAGCGGGATTTGTCGGGGAGCTGTTTTTT.